The 19 T cell receptor beta chains reported below all come from one sample, sequenced in a study of cytomegalovirus exposure and HLA in healthy donors. The PCR employed 60 Vbeta primers together with 13 Jbeta primers. Sequenced by immunoSEQ multiplex PCR; TCRdb stores in-frame clones only, minus some. The sample has 150,000 to 250,000 clones, 82% seen once; the top ten hold 0.098%. The specimen sequenced was PBMCs. The receptors derive from a boy aged 2 to 10 in good health and CMV-seronegative.

V and J are TRBV28 and TRBJ2-2; 10 positions match TRBD1. The length of the CDR3 is 17 residues. Germline lookup yields CDR1 MDHEN and CDR2 SYDVKM. The V gene end was trimmed by 5 bases and the J gene end by 8 bases; junction bases not matched to a gene: 14. CDR3: CASSLLPGQGGLGELFF. CDR3 bases: TGTGCCAGCAGTCTACTCCCCGGACAGGGGGGACTGGGGGAGCTGTTTTTT.

V gene TRBV11-1 combines with J gene TRBJ1-1; D uncertain. Trimming cost V 4 bases and J 0 bases, with 6 bases left between them. Germline V gene sequence: CDR1 SGHAT, CDR2 FQDESV (reference sequence). The CDR3 runs to 13 residues. CDR3 sequence: CASSSDMNTEAFF. CDR3 bases: TGTGCCAGCAGCTCTGACATGAACACTGAAGCTTTCTTT.

The V and J genes are TRBV7-3 and TRBJ1-1; a possible D gene is TRBD1 (5 bases). Germline lookup yields CDR1 SGHTA and CDR2 FQGTGA. This CDR3 has 13 residues. V lost 0 bases to trimming and J lost 4 bases, with 6 bases between them. This CDR3 is CASSLTGVTEAFF. DNA of the CDR3: TGTGCCAGCAGCTTAACAGGGGTCACTGAAGCTTTCTTT. Looking up the rest from reference TRBV7-3 and TRBJ1-1 gives the full variable domain: GAGVSQTPSNKVTEKGKYVELRCDPISGHTALYWYRQSLGQGPEFLIYFQGTGAADDSGLPNDRFFAVRPEGSVSTLKIQRTERGDSAVYLCASSLTGVTEAFFGQGTRLTVV.

This clone was seen a handful of times. The genes are TRBV4-3 and TRBJ2-7; 7 bases fit TRBD1. This CDR3 is 16 amino acids long. From germline, CDR1 is LGHNA and CDR2 YSLEER. V lost 2 bases and J lost 5; bases outside the gene matches: 12. The CDR3 bases are TGCGCCAGCAGCCAATATTCTCTTGTTGGACAGGACGAGCAGTACTTC. Protein product: CASSQYSLVGQDEQYF.

V is TRBV6-5 and J is TRBJ1-6, with D possibly matching TRBD1 (5 bases). The V gene lost 2 bases and the J gene lost 6 bases, with 5 bases spanning the gap. This CDR3 comprises 13 residues. Germline assignment: CDR1 MNHEY and CDR2 SVGAGI. As DNA, the CDR3 is TGTGCCAGCAGTTACAGGGGTAATTCACCCCTCCACTTT. Residues: CASSYRGNSPLHF.

The chain links TRBV5-4 to TRBJ1-1; possible D gene TRBD1, 5 bases. Trimming pared 1 base from V and 9 bases from J, leaving 16 bases between. The CDR3 contains 14 residues. CDR1 and CDR2 (germline): SGHNT, YYREEE (reference sequence). CDR3 sequence (DNA): TGTGCCAGCAGCTTGTGGCAGGGTGGTGGTAAAGCTTTCTTT. This encodes CASSLWQGGGKAFF. The full variable domain, completed using reference TRBV5-4 and TRBJ1-1, is ETGVTQSPTHLIKTRGQQVTLRCSSQSGHNTVSWYQQALGQGPQFIFQYYREEENGRGNFPPRFSGLQFPNYSSELNVNALELDDSALYLCASSLWQGGGKAFFGQGTRLTVV.

This clone was observed a few times. The CDR3 spells CASSPSRDRGGRAMWTQHF. In DNA form, the CDR3 reads TGTGCCAGCAGCCCGTCCCGGGACAGGGGCGGTCGGGCGATGTGGACCCAGCATTTT. The chain carries TRBV7-8 and TRBJ1-5; TRBD1 matches at 10 bases. CDR1 and CDR2 (germline): SGHVS, FQNEAQ. Trimming cost V 5 bases and J 11 bases; bases outside gene matches: 24. The CDR3 covers 19 residues.

This clone was recorded once. Lacking the conserved final phenylalanine or tryptophan, this CDR3 likely reflects a read error. The chain joins TRBV7-9 to TRBJ2-7; possibly TRBD2 for D (7 bases). With 4 bases removed from V and 1 base from J, the gap between germline ends came to 14 bases. Germline assignment: CDR1 SEHNR and CDR2 FQNEAQ (reference sequence). The CDR3 runs to 15 residues. The CDR3 DNA follows: TGTGCCAGCAGCTGGGGAGGGGGAAGGTCCTACGAGCAGTACATC. Its protein product is CASSWGGGRSYEQYI.

The chain employs TRBV4-1 and TRBJ2-1; TRBD2 aligns across 8 bases. V was pared by 0 bases and J by 8 bases, with 9 bases of the junction left unmatched. Germline loops: CDR1 MGHRA, CDR2 YSYEKL. This CDR3 spans 16 amino acids. The CDR3 loop is CASSQDGGLAHDEQFF. The CDR3 nucleotides read TGCGCCAGCAGCCAAGATGGAGGACTAGCTCACGATGAGCAGTTCTTC.

The rearrangement joins TRBV27 to TRBJ2-7, with 7 positions matching TRBD2. This CDR3 spans 15 amino acids. Germline loops: CDR1 MNHEY, CDR2 SMNVEV (reference sequence). The V and J ends lost 6 bases and 0 bases, in that order; junction bases with no gene match: 8. The CDR3 reads CASRGAGDLSYEQYF. The CDR3 DNA reads TGTGCCAGCAGAGGGGCGGGGGATCTCTCCTACGAGCAGTACTTC.

Turning to this clone: The same CDR3 is also encoded by other DNA sequences in this sample. The V and J genes are TRBV2 and TRBJ2-5; 10 positions agree with TRBD2. The CDR3 length is 17 residues. Trimming at V came to 6 bases and at J to 7 bases, leaving 17 bases not matched to a gene. CDR1 is SNHLY and CDR2 is FYNNEI in the germline V gene. CDR3 in amino acids: CASRPSGGRPVGGTQYF. Written as DNA, the CDR3 is TGTGCCAGCAGGCCTAGCGGGGGACGCCCGGTTGGGGGGACCCAGTACTTC.

V and J are TRBV2 and TRBJ1-4, with TRBD1 matching 7 bases. With V trimmed by 7 bases and J by 10 bases, 9 bases remained unmatched. CDR3 length: 13 amino acids. Looked up from germline, CDR1 is SNHLY and CDR2 is FYNNEI. CDR3 loop: CASTTGDARKLFF. CDR3 in DNA: TGTGCCAGCACCACAGGGGATGCAAGAAAACTGTTTTTT.

The chain uses TRBV27 and TRBJ1-6; D unclear. The V end was cut by 6 bases, the J end by 3 bases, with 9 bases between. There are 14 residues in the CDR3. CDR1 is MNHEY and CDR2 is SMNVEV in the germline V gene (reference sequence). The CDR3 sequence: CASSHTDYNSPLHF. The CDR3 DNA reads TGTGCCAGCAGCCACACCGACTATAATTCACCCCTCCACTTT.

The V gene is TRBV7-8, the J gene TRBJ2-7; D might be TRBD1 (5 bases). CDR1 and CDR2 (germline): SGHVS, FQNEAQ. The CDR3 extends over 14 amino acids. Between the trimmed V and J ends, which lost 1 base and 1 base, there was a span of 8 bases. The CDR3 bases are TGTGCCAGCAGCTTAGGTACAGGATCCTACGAGCAGTACTTC. Protein product: CASSLGTGSYEQYF.

V gene TRBV6-1 combines with J gene TRBJ1-5; maybe TRBD1 (5 bases). With 2 bases removed from V and 2 bases from J, the gap between germline ends came to 7 bases. Germline V gene sequence: CDR1 MNHNS, CDR2 SASEGT. The CDR3 is 14 residues long. The CDR3 DNA follows: TGTGCCAGCAGTGAACAGGGTGGCAATCAGCCCCAGCATTTT. Translated, it gives CASSEQGGNQPQHF.

The CDR3 protein is CASSLPWTSGGSITDTQYF. The CDR3 region has the DNA TGTGCCAGCAGCCTACCTTGGACTAGCGGGGGGAGTATCACAGATACGCAGTATTTT. This chain links TRBV7-9 with TRBJ2-3; 14 nucleotides agree with TRBD2. With V trimmed by 5 bases and J by 2 bases, 12 bases remained unmatched. From germline, CDR1 is SEHNR and CDR2 FQNEAQ (reference sequence). This CDR3 region has 19 residues.

V usage is TRBV6-5 and J usage is TRBJ2-2; 7 bases match TRBD1. The CDR3 spans 15 residues. The V gene end was trimmed by 2 bases and the J gene end by 4 bases; junction bases not matched to a gene: 4. The V gene's germline CDR1 is MNHEY and CDR2 SVGAGI. CDR3 sequence (DNA): TGTGCCAGCAGTTACAGGGGGCTGGGCACCGGGGAGCTGTTTTTT. Its translation is CASSYRGLGTGELFF.

J is TRBJ2-1 and V is TRBV9; D gene ambiguous. Germline V gene sequence: CDR1 SGDLS, CDR2 YYNGEE. Trimming shortened V by 0 bases and J by 5 bases, and 9 bases separated the two germline ends. CDR3 length: 14 residues. CDR3 protein: CASSVESGNNEQFF. Written as DNA, the CDR3 is TGTGCCAGCAGCGTAGAATCAGGCAACAATGAGCAGTTCTTC.

The gene calls are TRBV21-1 and TRBJ2-1; the table's D call, TRBD2, was not checked against the DNA. TRBV21-1 is recorded as a pseudogene. The CDR3 is 14 residues long. The CDR3 region has the DNA TGTGCCAGCAGCTCCGGGGGAGAGGACAATGAGCAGTTCTTC. Its translation: CASSSGGEDNEQFF.